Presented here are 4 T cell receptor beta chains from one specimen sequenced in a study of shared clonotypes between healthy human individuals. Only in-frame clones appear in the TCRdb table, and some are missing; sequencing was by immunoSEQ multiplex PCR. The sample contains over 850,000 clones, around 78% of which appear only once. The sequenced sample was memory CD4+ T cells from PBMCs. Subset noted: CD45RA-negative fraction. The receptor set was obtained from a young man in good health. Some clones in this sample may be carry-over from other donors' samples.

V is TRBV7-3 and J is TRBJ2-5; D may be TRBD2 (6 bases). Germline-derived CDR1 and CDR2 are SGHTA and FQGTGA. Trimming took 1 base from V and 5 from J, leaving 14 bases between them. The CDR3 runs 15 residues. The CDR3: CASSLIPGEWETQYF. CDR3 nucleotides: TGTGCCAGCAGCTTAATACCGGGAGAGTGGGAGACCCAGTACTTC. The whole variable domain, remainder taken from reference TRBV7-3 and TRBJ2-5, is GAGVSQTPSNKVTEKGKYVELRCDPISGHTALYWYRQSLGQGPEFLIYFQGTGAADDSGLPNDRFFAVRPEGSVSTLKIQRTERGDSAVYLCASSLIPGEWETQYFGPGTRLLVL.

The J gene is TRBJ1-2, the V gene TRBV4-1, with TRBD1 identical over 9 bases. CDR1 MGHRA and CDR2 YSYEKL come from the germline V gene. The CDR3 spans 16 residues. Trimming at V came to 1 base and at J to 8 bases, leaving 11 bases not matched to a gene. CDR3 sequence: CASSQVAGQGLGGYTF. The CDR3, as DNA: TGCGCCAGCAGCCAAGTAGCGGGACAGGGTTTAGGGGGCTACACCTTC.

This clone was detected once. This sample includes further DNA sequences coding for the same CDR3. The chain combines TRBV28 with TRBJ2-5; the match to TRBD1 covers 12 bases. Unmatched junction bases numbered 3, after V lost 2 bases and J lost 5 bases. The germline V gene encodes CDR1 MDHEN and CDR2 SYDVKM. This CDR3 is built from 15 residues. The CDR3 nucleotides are TGTGCCAGCAGTTTAGGGACAGGGGGCCGTGAGACCCAGTACTTC. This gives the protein CASSLGTGGRETQYF.

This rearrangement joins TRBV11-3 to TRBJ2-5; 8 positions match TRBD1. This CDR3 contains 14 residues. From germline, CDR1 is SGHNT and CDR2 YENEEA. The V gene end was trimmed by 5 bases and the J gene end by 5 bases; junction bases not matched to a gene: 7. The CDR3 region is CASSRQGRFETQYF. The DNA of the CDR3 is TGTGCCAGCAGCCGACAGGGGAGGTTTGAGACCCAGTACTTC. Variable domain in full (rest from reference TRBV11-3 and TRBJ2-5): EAGVVQSPRYKIIEKKQPVAFWCNPISGHNTLYWYLQNLGQGPELLIRYENEEAVDDSQLPKDRFSAERLKGVDSTLKIQPAELGDSAVYLCASSRQGRFETQYFGPGTRLLVL.